Presented here are 24 T cell receptor beta chains from one specimen sequenced in a study of cytomegalovirus exposure and HLA in healthy donors (dated by TCRdb to the late 2010s). Library preparation used the immunoSEQ multiplex PCR assay. A mixture of 60 forward primers for TCR Vbeta segments and 13 reverse primers for TCR Jbeta segments was used in the multiplex PCR. In TCRdb, the immuneACCESS table is reduced to in-frame sequences with V and J assigned. These tables do not hold every clone; where another copy was compared, an unresolved V gene accounts for under half, and the others remain unexplained. The sample has 100,000 or so clones on record, approximately 80% of them singletons. Of the sample, less than 1.5% falls within the top ten clones. The specimen sequenced was PBMCs. These receptors were collected from a woman aged 18-29 years in good health and CMV-seronegative.

Only one count was recorded for this clone. In nucleotides, the CDR3 is TGTGCCAGCAGCTTAGTAGAGCAAGAGACCCAGTACTTC. This codes for CASSLVEQETQYF. The chain uses TRBV7-8 and TRBJ2-5; D ambiguous. This CDR3 has 13 amino acids. Germline V gives CDR1 SGHVS, CDR2 FQNEAQ. V lost 1 base and J lost 2, with 5 bases in between.

The chain recombines TRBV19 with TRBJ2-5; TRBD2 agrees at 14 bases. CDR3 length: 15 residues. Germline assignment: CDR1 LNHDA and CDR2 SQIVND (reference sequence). The trim removed 4 bases at V and 5 bases at J, leaving 3 bases unmatched. This CDR3 is CASSTRLAGGETQYF. CDR3 DNA sequence: TGTGCCAGTAGTACCAGACTAGCGGGAGGGGAGACCCAGTACTTC.

This clone was seen a handful of times. The chain combines TRBV4-1 with TRBJ2-7; 7 nucleotides match TRBD2. Germline trimming cut 4 bases from V and 3 bases from J; bases unmatched to any gene: 12. Germline-derived CDR1 and CDR2 are MGHRA and YSYEKL. The CDR3 is made up of 16 amino acids. The chain's CDR3 is CASSRGGLETGYEQYF. CDR3 sequence (DNA): TGCGCCAGCAGCCGGGGGGGATTGGAGACGGGCTACGAGCAGTACTTC.

The chain has TRBV4-1 and TRBJ2-3, with 11 bases identical to TRBD2. Germline V gives CDR1 MGHRA, CDR2 YSYEKL. With 4 bases clipped from V and 0 bases from J, the junction kept 3 bases outside the gene matches. This CDR3 comprises 16 residues. CDR3 coding DNA: TGCGCCAGCAGCCGCCGACTAGCGGGAAGCACAGATACGCAGTATTTT. Encoded protein: CASSRRLAGSTDTQYF.

This clone was observed a single time. J is TRBJ2-3 and V is TRBV29-1, with D possibly matching TRBD2 (6 bases). The CDR3 is 15 residues long. The germline V gene has CDR1 SQVTM and CDR2 ANQGSEA. Trimming pared 0 bases from V and 3 bases from J, leaving 13 bases between. CDR3 coding DNA: TGCAGCGTTGAAGATTCACCGGGAGTAACAGATACGCAGTATTTT. It specifies CSVEDSPGVTDTQYF.

J is TRBJ1-2 and V is TRBV29-1, with 7 bases identical to TRBD1. V lost 7 bases and J lost 8; bases outside the gene matches: 10. This CDR3 is built from 12 residues. Germline V CDR1 and CDR2: SQVTM, ANQGSEA. CDR3 nucleotides: TGCAGCGCCAGACAGGGCGAAGGCGGCTACACCTTC. This sequence encodes CSARQGEGGYTF.

The rearrangement uses TRBV2 and TRBJ1-5; unclear D gene. CDR1 is SNHLY and CDR2 is FYNNEI in the germline V gene. The length of the CDR3 is 13 residues. Trimming removed 5 bases at V and 4 bases at J, with 9 bases between. The DNA for the CDR3 is TGTGCCAGCAGTACAAAGAAGAATCAGCCCCAGCATTTT. It is translated as CASSTKKNQPQHF.

The genes are TRBV2 and TRBJ1-4, with TRBD1 matching over 11 bases. The trim removed 6 bases at V and 5 bases at J, leaving 11 bases unmatched. This CDR3 has 17 amino acids. From germline, CDR1 is SNHLY and CDR2 FYNNEI. The CDR3, as DNA: TGTGCCAGCAGGGTTCGGGACAGGGGGGCTGGGAATGAAAAACTGTTTTTT. This sequence encodes CASRVRDRGAGNEKLFF.

The chain links TRBV18 to TRBJ2-5, with TRBD2 matching 9 bases. V shed 3 bases and J 0 bases; nucleotides not matched to a gene: 11. This CDR3 has 18 amino acids. Germline-derived CDR1 and CDR2 are KGHSH and LQKENI. The CDR3 loop is CASSPRAPSGTYQETQYF. CDR3 bases: TGTGCCAGCTCACCGAGAGCCCCTAGCGGGACGTACCAAGAGACCCAGTACTTC.

This clone was seen only once. The rearrangement joins TRBV9 to TRBJ1-6; D is unclear. The CDR3 is made up of 14 amino acids. Germline V CDR1 and CDR2: SGDLS, YYNGEE. With 4 bases removed from V and 9 bases from J, the gap between germline ends came to 14 bases. The CDR3 sequence: CASSPRQGGSPLHF. The CDR3 nucleotides read TGTGCCAGCAGCCCGCGACAAGGAGGTTCACCCCTCCACTTT.

V gene TRBV7-9 combines with J gene TRBJ2-5; 7 nucleotides match TRBD1. The J call is doubtful: the DNA matches TRBJ2-7 better. Germline-derived CDR1 and CDR2 are SEHNR and FQNEAQ (reference sequence). The CDR3 extends over 13 amino acids. Here the CDR3 reads CASSSRGQDEQYF. In DNA form, the CDR3 reads TGTGCCAGCAGCTCTAGGGGGCAGGACGAGCAGTACTTC.

This chain joins TRBV7-2 and TRBJ2-3, with 8 bases identical to TRBD1. With 4 bases clipped from V and 3 bases from J, the junction kept 6 bases outside the gene matches. The germline gives CDR1 SGHTA, CDR2 FQGNSA. The CDR3 loop spans 15 amino acids. CDR3 sequence reads: CASSYGRGLTDTQYF. CDR3 bases: TGTGCCAGCAGCTACGGCAGGGGGCTAACAGATACGCAGTATTTT.

The chain employs TRBV2 and TRBJ2-3, with TRBD1 matching 10 bases. This CDR3 is 14 amino acids long. Germline CDR1 and CDR2: SNHLY and FYNNEI. Trimming at V came to 8 bases and at J to 4 bases, leaving 6 bases not matched to a gene. The CDR3 DNA sequence: TGTGCCAGCCTCGGACAGGGGGTCCCAGATACGCAGTATTTT. Its translation: CASLGQGVPDTQYF.

The chain employs TRBV28 and TRBJ1-2; a possible D gene is TRBD1 (6 bases). Trimming removed 6 bases at V and 8 bases at J, with 16 bases between. This CDR3 is built from 13 residues. In germline, CDR1 is MDHEN, CDR2 SYDVKM. The CDR3 DNA reads TGTGCCAGCAGACCCCCGACAGGAGAAGGCTACACCTTC. This codes for CASRPPTGEGYTF.

This chain connects TRBV15 to TRBJ1-2; 8 positions agree with TRBD1. Germline V gene lookup returns CDR1 LNHNV and CDR2 YYDKDF (reference sequence). V lost 3 bases, J lost 2 bases, and 8 bases stayed unmatched. This CDR3 comprises 16 residues. The CDR3 DNA is TGTGCCACCAGCAGTGCCCGGACAGGGCTAAACTATGGCTACACCTTC. It encodes CATSSARTGLNYGYTF.

The chain combines TRBV6-5 with TRBJ2-5, with D perhaps TRBD2 (6 bases). The V and J ends lost 7 bases and 11 bases respectively, with 17 bases between them. The CDR3 consists of 12 residues. CDR1 MNHEY and CDR2 SVGAGI come from the germline V gene. The CDR3 sequence is CASTTVGGEQYF. The DNA of the CDR3 is TGTGCCAGCACCACAGTGGGGGGAGAGCAGTACTTC.

V is TRBV30 and J is TRBJ1-1, with D perhaps TRBD1 (5 bases). The CDR3 is made up of 12 amino acids. The germline V gene has CDR1 GTSNPN and CDR2 SVGIG (reference sequence). V dropped 0 bases and J dropped 11 bases, with 13 bases sitting between them. CDR3 sequence reads: CAWSVGPVWAFF. In DNA form, the CDR3 reads TGTGCCTGGAGTGTGGGGCCAGTCTGGGCTTTCTTT.

The chain carries TRBV29-1 and TRBJ1-2; D is undetermined. V lost 3 bases, J lost 2 bases, and 10 bases lay in between. The CDR3 sequence is 13 residues long. CDR1 SQVTM and CDR2 ANQGSEA come from the germline V gene. The CDR3 DNA follows: TGCAGCGTTGACCCGGGAAACAACTATGGCTACACCTTC. Translation gives CSVDPGNNYGYTF.

J is TRBJ2-5 and V is TRBV7-6, with unresolved D. The CDR3 loop spans 12 amino acids. The V end lost 6 bases, the J end lost 0 bases, and 5 bases lay between the germline ends. Germline assignment: CDR1 SGHVS and CDR2 FNYEAQ. CDR3 in amino acids: CASSLYQETQYF. The CDR3 DNA sequence: TGTGCCAGCAGTCTGTACCAAGAGACCCAGTACTTC.

The chain joins TRBV9 to TRBJ2-3; 7 bases line up with TRBD1. J lost 2 bases, V lost 3 bases, and 21 bases had no gene match. The CDR3 is 20 amino acids. Germline lookup yields CDR1 SGDLS and CDR2 YYNGEE. CDR3 DNA sequence: TGTGCCAGCAGCGCGCGAGGGGGCCTCGGGCGATTGGGGAACACAGATACGCAGTATTTT. It codes for CASSARGGLGRLGNTDTQYF.

The rearrangement joins TRBV6-1 to TRBJ1-2, with TRBD1 matching 7 bases. V was clipped by 1 base and J by 5 bases; unmatched bases: 10. The CDR3 loop spans 16 amino acids. CDR1 and CDR2 from the germline V gene are MNHNS and SASEGT. DNA for the CDR3: TGTGCCAGCAGTGAAGGGCCGGGCAGGGGGATTTATGGCTACACCTTC. It yields the protein CASSEGPGRGIYGYTF.

The gene calls are TRBV7-9 and TRBJ2-5; tentative D call: TRBD2 (5 bases). CDR1 is SEHNR and CDR2 is FQNEAQ in the germline V gene (reference sequence). Trimming took 5 bases from V and 14 from J, leaving 21 bases between them. The CDR3 runs 13 residues. CDR3 in DNA: TGTGCCAGCAGCCACGATCGTACGGGGTCAGGTTACTTC. Protein sequence: CASSHDRTGSGYF.

The chain has TRBV27 and TRBJ1-6; a possible D gene is TRBD1 (6 bases). The CDR3 is 16 amino acids. Trimming stripped 6 bases from V and 2 bases from J, with 14 bases between. Germline-derived CDR1 and CDR2 are MNHEY and SMNVEV (reference sequence). DNA for the CDR3: TGTGCCAGCAGCTACTCGGGGGGCACCTATAATTCACCCCTCCACTTT. Translating gives CASSYSGGTYNSPLHF.

This chain joins TRBV18 and TRBJ2-5; TRBD1 aligns across 7 bases. With 11 bases clipped from V and 1 base from J, the junction kept 7 bases outside the gene matches. CDR1 is KGHSH and CDR2 is LQKENI in the germline V gene. The CDR3 covers 13 residues. CDR3 region: CAAGQAIQETQYF. As DNA, the CDR3 is TGTGCCGCCGGACAGGCGATCCAAGAGACCCAGTACTTC.